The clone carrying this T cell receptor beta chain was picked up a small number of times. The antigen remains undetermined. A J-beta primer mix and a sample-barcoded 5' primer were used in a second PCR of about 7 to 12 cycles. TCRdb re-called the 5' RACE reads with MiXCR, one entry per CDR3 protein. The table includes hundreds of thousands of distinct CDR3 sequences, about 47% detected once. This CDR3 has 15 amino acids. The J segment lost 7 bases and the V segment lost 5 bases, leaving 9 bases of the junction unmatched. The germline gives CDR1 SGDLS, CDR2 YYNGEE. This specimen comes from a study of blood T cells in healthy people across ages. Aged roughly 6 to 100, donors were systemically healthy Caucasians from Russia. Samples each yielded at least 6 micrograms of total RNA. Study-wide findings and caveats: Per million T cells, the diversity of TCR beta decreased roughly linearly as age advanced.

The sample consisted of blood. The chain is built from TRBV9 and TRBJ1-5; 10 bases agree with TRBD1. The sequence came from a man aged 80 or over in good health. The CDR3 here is CASSRTGGTSQPQHF. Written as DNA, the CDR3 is TGTGCCAGCAGTCGGACAGGGGGAACCAGCCAGCCCCAGCATTTT.